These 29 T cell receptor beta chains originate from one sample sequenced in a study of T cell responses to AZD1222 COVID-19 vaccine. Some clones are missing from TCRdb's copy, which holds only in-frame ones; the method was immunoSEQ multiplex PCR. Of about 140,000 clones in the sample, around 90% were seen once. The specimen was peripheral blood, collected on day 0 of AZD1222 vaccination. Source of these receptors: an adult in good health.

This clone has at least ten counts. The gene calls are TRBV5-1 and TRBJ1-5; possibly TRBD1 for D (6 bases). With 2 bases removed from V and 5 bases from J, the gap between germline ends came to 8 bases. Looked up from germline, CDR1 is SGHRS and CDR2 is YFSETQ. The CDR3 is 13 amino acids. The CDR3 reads CASSFEGDQPQHF. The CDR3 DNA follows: TGCGCCAGCAGCTTCGAGGGGGATCAGCCCCAGCATTTT.

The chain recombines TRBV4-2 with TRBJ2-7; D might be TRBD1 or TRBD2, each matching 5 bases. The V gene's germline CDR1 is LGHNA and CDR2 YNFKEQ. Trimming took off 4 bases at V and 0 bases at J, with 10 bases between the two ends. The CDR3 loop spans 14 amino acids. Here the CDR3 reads CASSPGLNSYEQYF. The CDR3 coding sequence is TGTGCCAGCAGCCCGGGGCTTAACTCCTACGAGCAGTACTTC.

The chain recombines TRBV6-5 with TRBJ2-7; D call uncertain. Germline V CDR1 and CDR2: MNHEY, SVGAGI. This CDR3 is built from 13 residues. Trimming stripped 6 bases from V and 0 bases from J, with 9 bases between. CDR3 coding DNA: TGTGCCAGCAGCCTTAAAATCTCCTACGAGCAGTACTTC. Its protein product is CASSLKISYEQYF.

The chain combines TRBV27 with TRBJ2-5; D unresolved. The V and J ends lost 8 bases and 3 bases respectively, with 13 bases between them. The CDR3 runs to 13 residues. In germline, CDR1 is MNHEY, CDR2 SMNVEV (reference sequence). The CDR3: CASCGGGKETQYF. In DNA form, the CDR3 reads TGTGCCAGCTGCGGTGGCGGAAAAGAGACCCAGTACTTC.

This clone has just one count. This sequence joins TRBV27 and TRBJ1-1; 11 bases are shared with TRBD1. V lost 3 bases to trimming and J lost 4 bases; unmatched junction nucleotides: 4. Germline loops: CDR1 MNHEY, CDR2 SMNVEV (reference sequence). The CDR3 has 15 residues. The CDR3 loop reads CASSLDRGLGTEAFF. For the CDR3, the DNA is TGTGCCAGCAGTTTGGACAGGGGGCTGGGCACTGAAGCTTTCTTT.

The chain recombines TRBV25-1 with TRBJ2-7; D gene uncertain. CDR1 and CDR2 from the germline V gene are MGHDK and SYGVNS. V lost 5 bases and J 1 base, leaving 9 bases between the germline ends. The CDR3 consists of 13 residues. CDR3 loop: CASSSILSYEQYF. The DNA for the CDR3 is TGTGCCAGCAGTTCAATACTGTCCTACGAGCAGTACTTC.

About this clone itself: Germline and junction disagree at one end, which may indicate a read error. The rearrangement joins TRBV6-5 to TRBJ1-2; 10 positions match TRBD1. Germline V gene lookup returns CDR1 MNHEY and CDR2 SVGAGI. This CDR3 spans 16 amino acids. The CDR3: CASSYKGTGANYGYTF. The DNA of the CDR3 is TGTGCCAGCAGTTACAAGGGGACAGGGGCTAATTATGGCTACACCTTC.

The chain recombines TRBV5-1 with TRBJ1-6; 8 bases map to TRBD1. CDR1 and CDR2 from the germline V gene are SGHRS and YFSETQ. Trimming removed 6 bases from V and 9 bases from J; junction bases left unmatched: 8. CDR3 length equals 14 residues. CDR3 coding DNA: TGCGCCAGCACCCGGACAGGGCTAAGTTCACCCCTCCACTTT. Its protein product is CASTRTGLSSPLHF.

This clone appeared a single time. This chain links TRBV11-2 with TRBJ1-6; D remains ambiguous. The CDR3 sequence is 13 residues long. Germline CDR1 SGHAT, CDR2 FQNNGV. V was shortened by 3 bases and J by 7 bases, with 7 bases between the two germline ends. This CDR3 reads CASSFRVNSPLHF. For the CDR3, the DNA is TGTGCCAGCAGCTTCCGGGTAAATTCACCCCTCCACTTT.

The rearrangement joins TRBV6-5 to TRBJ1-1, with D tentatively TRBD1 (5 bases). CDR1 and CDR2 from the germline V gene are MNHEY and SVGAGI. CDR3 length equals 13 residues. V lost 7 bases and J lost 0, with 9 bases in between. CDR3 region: CASNRDVNTEAFF. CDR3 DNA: TGTGCCAGCAACCGGGACGTGAACACTGAAGCTTTCTTT.

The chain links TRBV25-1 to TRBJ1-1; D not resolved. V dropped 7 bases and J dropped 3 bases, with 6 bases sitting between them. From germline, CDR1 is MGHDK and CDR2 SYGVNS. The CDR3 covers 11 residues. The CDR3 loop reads CASIAYTEAFF. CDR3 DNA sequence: TGTGCCAGCATAGCTTACACTGAAGCTTTCTTT.

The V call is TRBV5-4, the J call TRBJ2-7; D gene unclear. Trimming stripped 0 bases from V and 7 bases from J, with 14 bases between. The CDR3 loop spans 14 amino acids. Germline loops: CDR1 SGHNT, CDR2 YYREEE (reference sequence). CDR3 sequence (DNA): TGTGCCAGCAGCTTGGGGATAGGGTCTTGGGAGCAGTACTTC. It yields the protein CASSLGIGSWEQYF.

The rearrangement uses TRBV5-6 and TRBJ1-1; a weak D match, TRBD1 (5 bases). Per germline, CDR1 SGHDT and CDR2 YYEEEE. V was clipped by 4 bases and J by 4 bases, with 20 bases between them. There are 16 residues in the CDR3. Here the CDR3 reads CASSPSLGTRGTEAFF. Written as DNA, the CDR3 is TGTGCCAGCAGCCCCTCCTTAGGGACCCGAGGCACTGAAGCTTTCTTT.

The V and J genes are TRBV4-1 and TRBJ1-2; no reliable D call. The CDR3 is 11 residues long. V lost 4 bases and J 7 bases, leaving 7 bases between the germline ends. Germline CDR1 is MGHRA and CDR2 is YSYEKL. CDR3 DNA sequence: TGCGCCAGCAGCCGGGCGGGTGGCTACACCTTC. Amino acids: CASSRAGGYTF.

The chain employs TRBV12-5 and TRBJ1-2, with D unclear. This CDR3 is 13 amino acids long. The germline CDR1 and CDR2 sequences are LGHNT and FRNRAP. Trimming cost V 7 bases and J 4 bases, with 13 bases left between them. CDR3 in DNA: TGTGCTAGTGCCCCGGGAATGACCTATGGCTACACCTTC. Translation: CASAPGMTYGYTF.

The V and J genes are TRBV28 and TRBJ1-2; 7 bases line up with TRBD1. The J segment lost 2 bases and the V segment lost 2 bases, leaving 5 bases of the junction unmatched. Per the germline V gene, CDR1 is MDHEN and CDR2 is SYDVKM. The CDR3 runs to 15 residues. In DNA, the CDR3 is TGTGCCAGCAGTTTAGGGTTGGACAGGAACTATGGCTACACCTTC. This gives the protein CASSLGLDRNYGYTF.

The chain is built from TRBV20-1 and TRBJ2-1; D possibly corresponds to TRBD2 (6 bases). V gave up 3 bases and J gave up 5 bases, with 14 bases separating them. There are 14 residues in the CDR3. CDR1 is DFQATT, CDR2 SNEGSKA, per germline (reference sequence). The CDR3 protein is CSASYSGYDNEQFF. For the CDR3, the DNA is TGCAGTGCTAGTTATAGCGGCTACGACAATGAGCAGTTCTTC.

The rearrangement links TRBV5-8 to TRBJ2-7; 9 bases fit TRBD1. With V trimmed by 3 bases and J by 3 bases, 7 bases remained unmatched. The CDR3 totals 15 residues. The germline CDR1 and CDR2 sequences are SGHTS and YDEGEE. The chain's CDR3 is CASSSGTGRHYEQYF. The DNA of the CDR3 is TGTGCCAGCAGCTCAGGGACAGGGCGCCACTACGAGCAGTACTTC.

CDR3 protein: CASSFQGLNTEAFF. In nucleotides, the CDR3 is TGTGCCAGCAGCTTTCAGGGGCTGAACACTGAAGCTTTCTTT. The rearrangement links TRBV11-2 to TRBJ1-1; TRBD1 is a possible D gene (6 bases). This CDR3 is built from 14 residues. Between the trimmed V and J ends, which lost 3 bases and 0 bases, there was a span of 8 bases. Germline assignment: CDR1 SGHAT and CDR2 FQNNGV.

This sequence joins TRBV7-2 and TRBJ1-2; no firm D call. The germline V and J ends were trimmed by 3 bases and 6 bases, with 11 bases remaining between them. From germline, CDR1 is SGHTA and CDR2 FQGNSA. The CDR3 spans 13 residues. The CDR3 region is CASSFGGLDGYTF. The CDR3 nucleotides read TGTGCCAGCAGCTTCGGAGGGTTAGATGGCTACACCTTC.

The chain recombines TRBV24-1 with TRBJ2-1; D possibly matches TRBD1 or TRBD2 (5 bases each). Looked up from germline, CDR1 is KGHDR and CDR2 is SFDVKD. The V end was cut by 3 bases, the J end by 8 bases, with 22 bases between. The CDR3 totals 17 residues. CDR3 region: CATSDHPAPGPQDEQFF. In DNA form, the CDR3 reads TGTGCCACCAGTGATCACCCTGCTCCGGGGCCCCAGGATGAGCAGTTCTTC.

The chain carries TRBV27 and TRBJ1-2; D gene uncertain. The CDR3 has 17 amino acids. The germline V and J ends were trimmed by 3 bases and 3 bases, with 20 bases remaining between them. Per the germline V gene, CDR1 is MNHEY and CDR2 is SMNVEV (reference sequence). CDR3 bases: TGTGCCAGCAGTTTTATATCGCCGGGGTCCCAGTACTATGGCTACACCTTC. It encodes CASSFISPGSQYYGYTF.

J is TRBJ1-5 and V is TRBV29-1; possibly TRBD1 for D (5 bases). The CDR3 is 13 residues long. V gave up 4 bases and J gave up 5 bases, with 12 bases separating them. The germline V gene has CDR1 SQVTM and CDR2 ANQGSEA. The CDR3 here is CSVGQGGDQPQHF. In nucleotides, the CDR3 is TGCAGCGTTGGGCAGGGCGGAGATCAGCCCCAGCATTTT.

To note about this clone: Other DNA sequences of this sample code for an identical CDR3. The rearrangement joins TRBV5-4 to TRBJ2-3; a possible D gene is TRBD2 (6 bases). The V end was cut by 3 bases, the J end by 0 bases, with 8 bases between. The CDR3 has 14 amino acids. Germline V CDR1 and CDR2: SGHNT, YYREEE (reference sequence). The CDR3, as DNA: TGTGCCAGCAGCTCTGGGACTAGCACAGATACGCAGTATTTT. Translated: CASSSGTSTDTQYF.

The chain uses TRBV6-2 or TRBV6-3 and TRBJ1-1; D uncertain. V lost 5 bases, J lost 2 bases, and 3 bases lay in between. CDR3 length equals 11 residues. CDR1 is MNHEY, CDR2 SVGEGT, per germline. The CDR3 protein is CASSDNTEAFF. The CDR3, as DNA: TGTGCCAGCAGTGATAACACTGAAGCTTTCTTT.

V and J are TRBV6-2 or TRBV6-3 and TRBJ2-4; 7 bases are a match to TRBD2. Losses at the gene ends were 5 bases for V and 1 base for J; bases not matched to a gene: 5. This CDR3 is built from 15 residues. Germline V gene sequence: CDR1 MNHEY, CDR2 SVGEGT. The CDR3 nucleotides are TGTGCCAGCAGTAGGGCGGGGGAGGCCAAAAACATTCAGTACTTC. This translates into CASSRAGEAKNIQYF.

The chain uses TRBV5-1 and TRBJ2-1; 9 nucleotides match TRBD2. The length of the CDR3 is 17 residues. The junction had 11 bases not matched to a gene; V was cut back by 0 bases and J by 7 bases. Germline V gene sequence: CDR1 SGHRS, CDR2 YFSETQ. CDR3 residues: CASSLGRIAGVGNEQFF. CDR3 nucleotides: TGCGCCAGCAGCTTGGGCAGGATAGCGGGAGTGGGTAATGAGCAGTTCTTC.

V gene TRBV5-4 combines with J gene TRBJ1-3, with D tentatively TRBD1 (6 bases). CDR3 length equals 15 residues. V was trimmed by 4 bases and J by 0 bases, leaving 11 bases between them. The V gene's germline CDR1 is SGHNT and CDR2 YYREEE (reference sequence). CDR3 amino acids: CASSPTGPSGNTIYF. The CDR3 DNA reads TGTGCCAGCAGCCCAACAGGGCCCTCTGGAAACACCATATATTTT. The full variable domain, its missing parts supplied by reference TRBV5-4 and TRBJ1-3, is ETGVTQSPTHLIKTRGQQVTLRCSSQSGHNTVSWYQQALGQGPQFIFQYYREEENGRGNFPPRFSGLQFPNYSSELNVNALELDDSALYLCASSPTGPSGNTIYFGEGSWLTVV.

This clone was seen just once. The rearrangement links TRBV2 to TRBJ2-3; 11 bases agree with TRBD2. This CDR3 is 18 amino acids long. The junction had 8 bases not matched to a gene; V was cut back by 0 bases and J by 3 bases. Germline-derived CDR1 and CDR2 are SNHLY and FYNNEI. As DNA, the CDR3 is TGTGCCAGCAGTGAAGCGCTTCGGGCTAGCGGGAGGACAGATACGCAGTATTTT. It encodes CASSEALRASGRTDTQYF.